A single sample is the source of the 18 T cell receptor beta chains below, sequenced in a study of response to subunit inactivated influenza vaccine (dated by TCRdb to the late 2010s). Libraries were prepared through RT-PCR. The data were produced on an Illumina HiSeq 2500. TCRdb trimmed the raw reads at Q25, called clones with MiXCR and kept productive beta chains. One record per CDR3 amino acid sequence lists the most common genes and DNA. The sample has about 650,000 distinct CDR3 sequences on record, 12% to 15% of them singletons. The top ten constitute 6.5% to 8% of the sample. This specimen was PBMCs from blood, taken less than 15 days before vaccination. The receptors originated from a man in his fifties or sixties who received an inactivated influenza vaccine. Donor details come from another sample of the same person, matched by shared clones.

This clonotype has just a few counts. Compared with germline, one end of the junction differs, possibly owing to a read error. The J gene is TRBJ2-3, the V gene TRBV6-2 or TRBV6-3, with TRBD2 matching over 7 bases. The CDR3 length is 13 residues. Germline V gene lookup returns CDR1 MNHEY and CDR2 SVGEGT. CDR3 bases: TGTGCCAGCGGAATGACTAGCAGAGATACGCAGTATTTT. Translation gives CASGMTSRDTQYF.

This clonotype occurred a few times. The chain has TRBV7-9 and TRBJ2-7; 9 nucleotides match TRBD2. Looked up from germline, CDR1 is SEHNR and CDR2 is FQNEAQ (reference sequence). Losses at the gene ends were 0 bases for V and 2 bases for J; bases not matched to a gene: 8. The CDR3 has 17 residues. The CDR3 loop reads CASSLAPGTSRPYEQYF. CDR3 DNA sequence: TGTGCCAGCAGCTTAGCGCCAGGGACTAGCAGACCCTACGAGCAGTACTTC.

V and J are TRBV11-2 and TRBJ2-3; 9 bases map to TRBD2. The germline V gene encodes CDR1 SGHAT and CDR2 FQNNGV. After removal of 5 bases from V and 4 bases from J, the junction contained 7 bases not matched to a gene. CDR3 length: 15 amino acids. The CDR3 protein is CASSVRRGGPDTQYF. The CDR3 region has the DNA TGTGCCAGCAGCGTACGGCGGGGGGGCCCAGATACGCAGTATTTT. Variable domain in full (rest from reference TRBV11-2 and TRBJ2-3): EAGVAQSPRYKIIEKRQSVAFWCNPISGHATLYWYQQILGQGPKLLIQFQNNGVVDDSQLPKDRFSAERLKGVDSTLKIQPAKLEDSAVYLCASSVRRGGPDTQYFGPGTRLTVL.

This clonotype was counted a few times. The genes are TRBV5-1 and TRBJ2-1; D ambiguous. V gave up 4 bases and J gave up 5 bases, with 10 bases separating them. Per the germline V gene, CDR1 is SGHRS and CDR2 is YFSETQ. The CDR3 sequence is 13 residues long. CDR3 in amino acids: CASSPLMNNEQFF. CDR3 DNA: TGCGCCAGCAGCCCACTAATGAACAATGAGCAGTTCTTC. Combining the CDR3 with reference TRBV5-1 and TRBJ2-1 gives the whole variable domain KAGVTQTPRYLIKTRGQQVTLSCSPISGHRSVSWYQQTPGQGLQFLFEYFSETQRNKGNFPGRFSGRQFSNSRSEMNVSTLELGDSALYLCASSPLMNNEQFFGPGTRLTVL.

The sample holds a few counts of this clonotype. This chain joins TRBV28 and TRBJ2-5; TRBD1 matches 8 bases. With 6 bases clipped from V and 2 bases from J, the junction kept 5 bases outside the gene matches. The CDR3 is 14 amino acids. Germline V gene sequence: CDR1 MDHEN, CDR2 SYDVKM. The CDR3 DNA is TGTGCCAGCAGCAGGGGGCCGGGGCAAGAGACCCAGTACTTC. Translating it yields CASSRGPGQETQYF.

This clonotype occurred once. A single base separates this from a much larger clone, so it may be a read error. This chain uses TRBV9 with TRBJ2-1, with D uncertain. CDR3 size: 11 residues. Germline CDR1 is SGDLS and CDR2 is YYNGEE. The CDR3 coding sequence is TGTGCCAGCAGCGCTCAGGATGAGCAGTCCTTC. Amino acid sequence: CASSAQDEQSF.

This clonotype was counted many times. The chain employs TRBV29-1 and TRBJ1-2; D perhaps matches TRBD1 (6 bases). The CDR3 totals 14 residues. Per the germline V gene, CDR1 is SQVTM and CDR2 is ANQGSEA. The ends were cut back, 6 bases at V and 0 bases at J, with 14 bases in the middle. CDR3 DNA: TGCAGCGTCCCTTGGACAGCCTCTAACTATGGCTACACCTTC. Translated: CSVPWTASNYGYTF.

J is TRBJ1-3 and V is TRBV12-3 or TRBV12-4; D possibly corresponds to TRBD1 (5 bases). The CDR3 is 14 amino acids. V was cut by 4 bases and J by 0 bases, with 7 bases left in between. CDR3 amino acids: CASSWGGSGNTIYF. The CDR3 DNA reads TGTGCCAGCAGTTGGGGGGGCTCTGGAAACACCATATATTTT.

This clonotype has more than one count but fewer than ten. V gene TRBV20-1 combines with J gene TRBJ2-5, with D perhaps matching TRBD1 (5 bases). Germline V CDR1 and CDR2: DFQATT, SNEGSKA (reference sequence). The CDR3 spans 11 residues. Trimming removed 6 bases at V and 4 bases at J, with 9 bases between. The CDR3 here is CSATRGETQYF. CDR3 in DNA: TGCAGTGCAACAAGGGGAGAGACCCAGTACTTC.

The V call is TRBV20-1, the J call TRBJ2-5; 15 bases line up with TRBD2. Germline CDR1 and CDR2: DFQATT and SNEGSKA (reference sequence). The CDR3 length is 15 residues. The ends lost 2 bases at V and 5 bases at J; junction bases unmatched: 3. DNA of the CDR3: TGCAGTGCTAGACCAGGGACTAGCGGGAGGGAGACCCAGTACTTC. This encodes CSARPGTSGRETQYF.

This clonotype was recorded many times. CDR3 residues: CSAFTPGIRQPQHF. As DNA, the CDR3 is TGCAGTGCTTTTACTCCAGGGATCCGACAGCCCCAGCATTTT. The chain joins TRBV20-1 to TRBJ1-5, with D tentatively TRBD1 (5 bases). The CDR3 runs to 14 residues. Germline V gene data show CDR1 as DFQATT and CDR2 as SNEGSKA (reference sequence). V was cut by 5 bases and J by 7 bases, with 18 bases left in between.

There are a few counts of this clonotype. The CDR3 loop is CASSQEGRETVADTQYF. The CDR3 DNA is TGTGCCAGCAGCCAGGAGGGTAGGGAGACGGTGGCAGATACGCAGTATTTT. This chain connects TRBV4-2 to TRBJ2-3, with TRBD2 as a possible D gene (6 bases). The CDR3 runs 17 residues. V was pared by 3 bases and J by 4 bases, with 20 bases between. Per the germline V gene, CDR1 is LGHNA and CDR2 is YNFKEQ.

This clonotype was counted between two and nine times. The chain combines TRBV10-3 with TRBJ1-5, with D unresolved. V lost 3 bases and J lost 0, with 3 bases in between. In germline, CDR1 is ENHRY, CDR2 SYGVKD. CDR3 length: 13 amino acids. CDR3 residues: CAISESSNQPQHF. CDR3 coding DNA: TGTGCCATCAGTGAATCTAGCAATCAGCCCCAGCATTTT.

This clonotype was observed a handful of times. The chain couples TRBV7-9 to TRBJ2-3, with 9 bases that match TRBD1. This CDR3 is built from 15 residues. The V and J ends lost 4 bases and 8 bases, in that order; junction bases with no gene match: 10. Per the germline V gene, CDR1 is SEHNR and CDR2 is FQNEAQ (reference sequence). CDR3 sequence: CASSSVGQGGGTQYF. CDR3 nucleotide sequence: TGTGCCAGCAGCTCCGTGGGACAGGGTGGAGGTACGCAGTATTTT. Full variable domain (missing parts from reference TRBV7-9 and TRBJ2-3): DTGVSQNPRHKITKRGQNVTFRCDPISEHNRLYWYRQTLGQGPEFLTYFQNEAQLEKSRLLSDRFSAERPKGSFSTLEIQRTEQGDSAMYLCASSSVGQGGGTQYFGPGTRLTVL.

This chain links TRBV12-3 or TRBV12-4 with TRBJ1-4; TRBD1 aligns across 9 bases. CDR3 size: 16 residues. The junction had 10 bases not matched to a gene; V was cut back by 6 bases and J by 5 bases. CDR3 sequence (DNA): TGTGCCAGCAGCTCCTACAGGGGGCCGTTCAATGAAAAACTGTTTTTT. This translates into CASSSYRGPFNEKLFF.

The V and J genes are TRBV29-1 and TRBJ2-7; 9 bases agree with TRBD2. In germline, CDR1 is SQVTM, CDR2 ANQGSEA. The CDR3 covers 14 residues. V lost 8 bases, J lost 2 bases, and 10 bases stayed unmatched. CDR3 residues: CSLVRGGRAYEQYF. The CDR3 DNA reads TGCAGCCTTGTCCGAGGCGGGAGGGCCTACGAGCAGTACTTC.

This clonotype was observed a handful of times. The CDR3 is CASRTGATGELFF. DNA for the CDR3: TGCGCCAGCAGGACGGGGGCTACCGGGGAGCTGTTTTTT. The J gene is TRBJ2-2, the V gene TRBV10-2; the D call may be TRBD1 or TRBD2 (6 bases each). Trimming took 6 bases from V and 5 from J, leaving 10 bases between them. Germline lookup yields CDR1 WSHSY and CDR2 SAAADI. CDR3 length equals 13 residues.

In its sample, this clonotype was seen many times. This chain uses TRBV4-2 with TRBJ2-5; the D is unclear. From germline, CDR1 is LGHNA and CDR2 YNFKEQ. The CDR3 length is 13 residues. V was trimmed by 6 bases and J by 5 bases, leaving 13 bases between them. CDR3 bases: TGTGCCAGCAGTCCCCCCGGTGTGGAGACCCAGTACTTC. Amino acids: CASSPPGVETQYF.